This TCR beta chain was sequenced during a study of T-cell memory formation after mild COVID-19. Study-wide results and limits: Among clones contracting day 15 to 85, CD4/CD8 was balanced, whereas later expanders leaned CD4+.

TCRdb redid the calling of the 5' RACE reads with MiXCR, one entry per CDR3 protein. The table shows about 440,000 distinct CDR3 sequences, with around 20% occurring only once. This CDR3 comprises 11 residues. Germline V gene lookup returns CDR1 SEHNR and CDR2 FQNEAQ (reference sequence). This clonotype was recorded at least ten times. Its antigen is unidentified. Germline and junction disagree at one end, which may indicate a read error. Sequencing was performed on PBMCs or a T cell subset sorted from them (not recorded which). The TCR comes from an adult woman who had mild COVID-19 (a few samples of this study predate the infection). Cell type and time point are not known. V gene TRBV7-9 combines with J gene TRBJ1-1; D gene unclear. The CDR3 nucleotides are TGCGCCAGCAGCTTGGACACTGAAGCTTTCTTT. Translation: CASSLDTEAFF.